Listed below are T cell receptor beta chains from one sample, sequenced in a study of T cell responses to AZD1222 COVID-19 vaccine. Profiled with immunoSEQ multiplex PCR; TCRdb holds only in-frame clones, not every one. The sample holds around 70,000 clones; about 90% are singletons and the top ten take around 1.3%. Here the sequenced sample was peripheral blood, taken 28 days after the second AZD1222 dose. The origin of the receptors is an adult who received the AZD1222 COVID-19 vaccine. The CDR3 runs from the conserved cysteine through the conserved F or W. The D gene is left open where the match is weak. The size field is filled for only some rows; it gives once, few, many or a size class.

CDR3 protein: CASSQGTSGSLEQFF; CDR3 DNA: TGCGCCAGCAGCCAAGGGACTAGCGGGTCTCTTGAGCAGTTCTTC; clone size: -; V gene: TRBV4-3; J gene: TRBJ2-1; D gene: TRBD2
CDR3 protein: CASSKGGDRGRVRGTEAFF; CDR3 DNA: TGTGCCAGCAGCAAAGGGGGGGACAGGGGGCGCGTAAGGGGAACTGAAGCTTTCTTT; clone size: -; V gene: TRBV6-2/TRBV6-3; J gene: TRBJ1-1; D gene: TRBD1
CDR3 protein: CASSEGPQRQQAFF; CDR3 DNA: TGTGCCAGCAGTGAAGGACCCCAACGACAACAAGCTTTCTTT; clone size: -; V gene: TRBV25-1; J gene: TRBJ1-1; D gene: -
CDR3 protein: CASTYIGQPHSGNTIYF; CDR3 DNA: TGTGCCAGTACCTACATAGGACAGCCTCACTCTGGAAACACCATATATTTT; clone size: -; V gene: TRBV19; J gene: TRBJ1-3; D gene: -
CDR3 protein: CASSIGRQPSYEQYF; CDR3 DNA: TGTGCCAGTAGTATAGGCCGGCAACCCTCCTACGAGCAGTACTTC; clone size: -; V gene: TRBV19; J gene: TRBJ2-7; D gene: -
CDR3 protein: CAWSRLKSNQPQHF; CDR3 DNA: TGTGCCTGGAGTCGCTTAAAATCCAATCAGCCCCAGCATTTT; clone size: -; V gene: TRBV30; J gene: TRBJ1-5; D gene: -
CDR3 protein: CASSLEGGGYTF; CDR3 DNA: TGTGCCAGCAGCTTAGAAGGAGGCGGCTACACCTTC; clone size: -; V gene: TRBV7-2; J gene: TRBJ1-2; D gene: -
CDR3 protein: CASSRDYDNEQFF; CDR3 DNA: TGTGCCAGCAGCCGAGACTACGACAATGAGCAGTTCTTC; clone size: -; V gene: TRBV5-4; J gene: TRBJ2-1; D gene: -
CDR3 protein: CASSAARENYSNQPQHF; CDR3 DNA: TGTGCCAGCAGTGCTGCCAGGGAGAATTATAGCAATCAGCCCCAGCATTTT; clone size: -; V gene: TRBV2; J gene: TRBJ1-5; D gene: -
CDR3 protein: CAWKRQGYEQYF; CDR3 DNA: TGTGCCTGGAAAAGACAGGGCTACGAGCAGTACTTC; clone size: -; V gene: TRBV30; J gene: TRBJ2-7; D gene: TRBD1
CDR3 protein: CASSPRADGANVLTF; CDR3 DNA: TGTGCCAGCTCACCCAGGGCGGATGGGGCCAACGTCCTGACTTTC; clone size: -; V gene: TRBV18; J gene: TRBJ2-6; D gene: -
CDR3 protein: CASSRLVRGNSYEQYF; CDR3 DNA: TGTGCCAGCAGCCGGTTGGTTCGGGGTAACTCCTACGAGCAGTACTTC; clone size: -; V gene: TRBV11-2; J gene: TRBJ2-7; D gene: -
CDR3 protein: CASSPEGVFSRWHGYTF; CDR3 DNA: TGTGCCAGCAGCCCGGAAGGTGTCTTTTCGAGGTGGCATGGCTACACCTTC; clone size: -; V gene: TRBV7-2; J gene: TRBJ1-2; D gene: -
CDR3 protein: CASCPKGSWETQYF; CDR3 DNA: TGTGCCAGCTGCCCCAAGGGGTCTTGGGAGACCCAGTACTTC; clone size: -; V gene: TRBV7-9; J gene: TRBJ2-5; D gene: -
CDR3 protein: CSVGGRDEKLFF; CDR3 DNA: TGCAGCGTTGGAGGGAGGGATGAAAAACTGTTTTTT; clone size: -; V gene: TRBV29-1; J gene: TRBJ1-4; D gene: -
CDR3 protein: CASRAGGANEKLFF; CDR3 DNA: TGTGCCAGCAGGGCGGGGGGGGCTAATGAAAAACTGTTTTTT; clone size: -; V gene: TRBV28; J gene: TRBJ1-4; D gene: -
CDR3 protein: CASRAGGFGYTF; CDR3 DNA: TGTGCCAGCCGTGCGGGGGGTTTCGGCTACACCTTC; clone size: -; V gene: TRBV11-2; J gene: TRBJ1-2; D gene: -
CDR3 protein: CASSFTATASGSATNEKLFF; CDR3 DNA: TGTGCCAGCAGCTTTACCGCGACAGCTTCGGGGTCGGCAACTAATGAAAAACTGTTTTTT; clone size: once; V gene: TRBV7-8; J gene: TRBJ1-4; D gene: -
CDR3 protein: CASSGTYEKLFF; CDR3 DNA: TGTGCCAGCAGTGGGACGTACGAAAAACTGTTTTTT; clone size: -; V gene: TRBV2; J gene: TRBJ1-4; D gene: -
CDR3 protein: CASSVVGGTQYF; CDR3 DNA: TGTGCCAGCAGCGTAGTAGGAGGTACGCAGTATTTT; clone size: few; V gene: TRBV9; J gene: TRBJ2-3; D gene: -
CDR3 protein: CASSGQENTEAFF; CDR3 DNA: TGTGCCAGCAGTGGTCAAGAGAACACTGAAGCTTTCTTT; clone size: -; V gene: TRBV25-1; J gene: TRBJ1-1; D gene: -
CDR3 protein: CSVRGPSYEQYF; CDR3 DNA: TGCAGCGTTAGGGGCCCTTCCTACGAGCAGTACTTC; clone size: few; V gene: TRBV29-1; J gene: TRBJ2-7; D gene: -
CDR3 protein: CASSEAKGTPETQYF; CDR3 DNA: TGTGCCAGCAGTGAAGCAAAGGGGACCCCAGAGACCCAGTACTTC; clone size: -; V gene: TRBV6-1; J gene: TRBJ2-5; D gene: -
CDR3 protein: CATRDGREQFF; CDR3 DNA: TGTGCCACCCGAGACGGGCGGGAGCAGTTCTTC; clone size: once; V gene: TRBV15; J gene: TRBJ2-1; D gene: -
CDR3 protein: CASANERIAQETQYF; CDR3 DNA: TGTGCTTCAGCGAACGAACGTATAGCTCAAGAGACCCAGTACTTC; clone size: -; V gene: TRBV6-5; J gene: TRBJ2-5; D gene: -
CDR3 protein: CASSLVGPRSSGYTF; CDR3 DNA: TGTGCCAGCAGCTTGGTGGGCCCTCGTTCGAGTGGCTACACCTTC; clone size: -; V gene: TRBV5-4; J gene: TRBJ1-2; D gene: -
CDR3 protein: CASRMTDLSPNSPLHF; CDR3 DNA: TGTGCCAGCAGAATGACGGACCTTTCTCCCAATTCACCCCTCCACTTT; clone size: -; V gene: TRBV2; J gene: TRBJ1-6; D gene: -
CDR3 protein: CASRPGGGTLNEQFF; CDR3 DNA: TGTGCCAGCAGGCCGGGGGGAGGAACCCTCAATGAGCAGTTCTTC; clone size: -; V gene: TRBV28; J gene: TRBJ2-1; D gene: TRBD2
CDR3 protein: CSVERGYNEQFF; CDR3 DNA: TGCAGCGTTGAAAGGGGTTACAATGAGCAGTTCTTC; clone size: -; V gene: TRBV29-1; J gene: TRBJ2-1; D gene: -
CDR3 protein: CASSMDRLWPQHF; CDR3 DNA: TGTGCCAGCAGCATGGACAGGCTCTGGCCCCAGCATTTT; clone size: -; V gene: TRBV7-9; J gene: TRBJ1-5; D gene: TRBD1
CDR3 protein: CASSFRGHKVKHQPQHF; CDR3 DNA: TGTGCCAGCAGCTTTCGGGGGCACAAAGTCAAGCACCAGCCCCAGCATTTT; clone size: -; V gene: TRBV7-6; J gene: TRBJ1-5; D gene: -
CDR3 protein: CASSQEGLNYGYTF; CDR3 DNA: TGCGCCAGCAGCCAAGAGGGCCTTAACTATGGCTACACCTTC; clone size: -; V gene: TRBV4-1; J gene: TRBJ1-2; D gene: -
CDR3 protein: CASSLVGLAGTSTDTQYF; CDR3 DNA: TGTGCCAGCAGCTTAGTGGGCCTGGCGGGAACTAGCACAGATACGCAGTATTTT; clone size: once; V gene: TRBV7-2; J gene: TRBJ2-3; D gene: -
CDR3 protein: CASSQSILAGGRSYEQYF; CDR3 DNA: TGTGCCAGCAGCCAATCGATCCTAGCGGGAGGGAGAAGCTACGAGCAGTACTTC; clone size: few; V gene: TRBV16; J gene: TRBJ2-7; D gene: TRBD2
CDR3 protein: CASSSRLGQGNYGYTF; CDR3 DNA: TGTGCCAGCAGCTCCCGGCTCGGGCAGGGGAACTATGGCTACACCTTC; clone size: -; V gene: TRBV7-9; J gene: TRBJ1-2; D gene: -
CDR3 protein: CASSIGSGANVLTF; CDR3 DNA: TGTGCCAGTAGTATAGGGTCTGGGGCCAACGTCCTGACTTTC; clone size: -; V gene: TRBV19; J gene: TRBJ2-6; D gene: -
CDR3 protein: CASSVEHGNTEAFF; CDR3 DNA: TGTGCCAGCAGCGTAGAACATGGGAACACTGAAGCTTTCTTT; clone size: -; V gene: TRBV9; J gene: TRBJ1-1; D gene: -
CDR3 protein: CSVSLAGGPHSYNEQFF; CDR3 DNA: TGCAGCGTTTCACTAGCGGGAGGGCCCCACTCCTACAATGAGCAGTTCTTC; clone size: -; V gene: TRBV29-1; J gene: TRBJ2-1; D gene: TRBD2
CDR3 protein: CASSQDRDLGQYF; CDR3 DNA: TGCGCCAGCAGCCAGGACAGGGACCTAGGCCAGTACTTC; clone size: -; V gene: TRBV4-1; J gene: TRBJ2-5; D gene: TRBD1
CDR3 protein: CASSLYGSLNTEAFF; CDR3 DNA: TGTGCCAGCAGTTTATATGGCAGCTTGAACACTGAAGCTTTCTTT; clone size: once; V gene: TRBV27; J gene: TRBJ1-1; D gene: -
CDR3 protein: CSVLQVLNTEAFF; CDR3 DNA: TGCAGCGTCCTACAGGTTCTGAACACTGAAGCTTTCTTT; clone size: -; V gene: TRBV29-1; J gene: TRBJ1-1; D gene: -
CDR3 protein: CASSSSRVYGYTF; CDR3 DNA: TGTGCCAGCAGTTCTTCCAGGGTCTATGGCTACACCTTC; clone size: -; V gene: TRBV27; J gene: TRBJ1-2; D gene: -
CDR3 protein: CASSLGAGNTIYF; CDR3 DNA: TGTGCCAGCTCACTGGGAGCGGGAAACACCATATATTTT; clone size: -; V gene: TRBV18; J gene: TRBJ1-3; D gene: -
CDR3 protein: CAWSEGSLETQYF; CDR3 DNA: TGTGCCTGGAGTGAAGGGAGCTTAGAGACCCAGTACTTC; clone size: once; V gene: TRBV30; J gene: TRBJ2-5; D gene: -
CDR3 protein: CAIRAGITYNEQFF; CDR3 DNA: TGTGCCATTAGAGCGGGGATTACCTACAATGAGCAGTTCTTC; clone size: -; V gene: TRBV2; J gene: TRBJ2-1; D gene: TRBD2
CDR3 protein: CASSQEYTSGGLTDTQYF; CDR3 DNA: TGCGCCAGCAGCCAAGAATACACTAGCGGGGGACTCACAGATACGCAGTATTTT; clone size: -; V gene: TRBV5-1; J gene: TRBJ2-3; D gene: TRBD2
CDR3 protein: CASNTRQAYSGNTIYF; CDR3 DNA: TGTGCCAGCAACACCCGACAGGCGTACTCTGGAAACACCATATATTTT; clone size: -; V gene: TRBV27; J gene: TRBJ1-3; D gene: -
CDR3 protein: CASSSTSGSSYNEQFF; CDR3 DNA: TGTGCCAGCAGCTCCACTAGCGGGAGCTCCTACAATGAGCAGTTCTTC; clone size: -; V gene: TRBV7-9; J gene: TRBJ2-1; D gene: TRBD2
CDR3 protein: CASSFTTGNTIYF; CDR3 DNA: TGTGCCAGCAGTTTCACTACTGGAAACACCATATATTTT; clone size: -; V gene: TRBV27; J gene: TRBJ1-3; D gene: -
CDR3 protein: CASLYTPGGEQFF; CDR3 DNA: TGTGCCAGCTTATACACCCCAGGGGGGGAGCAGTTCTTC; clone size: -; V gene: TRBV12-3/TRBV12-4; J gene: TRBJ2-1; D gene: -
CDR3 protein: CASSLWELHSPLHF; CDR3 DNA: TGTGCCAGCAGTCTTTGGGAGTTGCATTCACCCCTCCACTTT; clone size: -; V gene: TRBV7-9; J gene: TRBJ1-6; D gene: -
CDR3 protein: CASSYSGTGVGVEQYF; CDR3 DNA: TGTGCCAGCAGCTACTCCGGGACAGGGGTTGGTGTCGAGCAGTACTTC; clone size: -; V gene: TRBV11-2; J gene: TRBJ2-7; D gene: TRBD1
CDR3 protein: CASSVGHRDGTEAFF; CDR3 DNA: TGTGCCAGCAGCGTAGGGCATCGAGATGGTACTGAAGCTTTCTTT; clone size: -; V gene: TRBV9; J gene: TRBJ1-1; D gene: -
CDR3 protein: CASLKSLRPNDEQYF; CDR3 DNA: TGTGCCAGTCTAAAATCTCTCAGGCCCAACGACGAGCAGTACTTC; clone size: -; V gene: TRBV6-5; J gene: TRBJ2-7; D gene: -